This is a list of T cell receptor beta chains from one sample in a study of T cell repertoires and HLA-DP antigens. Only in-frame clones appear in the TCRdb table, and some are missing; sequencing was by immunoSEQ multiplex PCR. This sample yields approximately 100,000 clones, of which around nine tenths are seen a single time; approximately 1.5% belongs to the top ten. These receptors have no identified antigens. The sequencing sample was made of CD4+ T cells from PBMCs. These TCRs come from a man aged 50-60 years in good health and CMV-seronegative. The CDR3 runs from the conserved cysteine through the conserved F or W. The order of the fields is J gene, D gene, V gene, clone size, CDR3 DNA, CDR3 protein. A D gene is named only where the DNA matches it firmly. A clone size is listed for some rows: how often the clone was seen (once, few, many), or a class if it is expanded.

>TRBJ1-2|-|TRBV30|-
TGTGCCTGGAATAGGGCAGATAGTTTTAATTATGGCTACACCTTC
CAWNRADSFNYGYTF
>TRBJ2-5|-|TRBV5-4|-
TGTGCCAGCAGCTTGGGAGGGTCAGCTCCTTTCGAGACCCAGTACTTC
CASSLGGSAPFETQYF
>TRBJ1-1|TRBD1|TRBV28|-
TGTGCCAGCAGCCCCGGGGGGACAGGGTTCCCTGAAGCTTTCTTT
CASSPGGTGFPEAFF
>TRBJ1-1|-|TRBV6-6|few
TGTGCCAGCAGCAACAGGATATCGACGAACACTGAAGCTTTCTTT
CASSNRISTNTEAFF
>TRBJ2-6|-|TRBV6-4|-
TGTGCCAGCAGTGACTCGAGCCCCTCTGGGGCCAACGTCCTGACTTTC
CASSDSSPSGANVLTF
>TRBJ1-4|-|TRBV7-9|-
TGTGCCAGCAGCTTAGCGAAGTTTGAAAAACTGTTTTTT
CASSLAKFEKLFF
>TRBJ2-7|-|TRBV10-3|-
TGTGCCATCAGTGGAGGGTTTGGGTACGAGCAGTACTTC
CAISGGFGYEQYF
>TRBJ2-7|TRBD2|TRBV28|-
TGTGCCAGCAGTGCTCGGAGCGGGAGAGCCTTCTACGAGCAGTACTTC
CASSARSGRAFYEQYF
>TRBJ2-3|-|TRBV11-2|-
TGTGCCAGCAGCTTGGGGCCTAGCGGCACAGATACGCAGTATTTT
CASSLGPSGTDTQYF
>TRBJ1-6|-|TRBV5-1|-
TGCGCCAGCAGCTTGGGAGGGACACTAGGACCCGATTCACCCCTCCACTTT
CASSLGGTLGPDSPLHF
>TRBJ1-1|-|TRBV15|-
TGTGCCACCAGCAGGAGAAGGGACACTGAAGCTTTCTTT
CATSRRRDTEAFF
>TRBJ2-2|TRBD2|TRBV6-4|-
TGTGCCAGCAGGGAAACTAGCGGGGGCCGCGGGGAGCTGTTTTTT
CASRETSGGRGELFF
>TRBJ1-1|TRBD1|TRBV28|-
TGTGCCAGCAGTTTACGGACAGGGAACACTGAAGCTTTCTTT
CASSLRTGNTEAFF